A selection of T cell receptor beta chains follows, all from one sample in a study of blood T cells in healthy people across ages. A single record per CDR3 protein comes from TCRdb applying MiXCR to the 5' RACE reads. The sample consists of 550,000 to 750,000 distinct CDR3 sequences, under 25% of them appearing once. Sequenced input: blood. These receptors originate from a man aged 65 to 85 in good health. Each CDR3 is given with its conserved first and last residue.

j_gene: TRBJ2-7; v_gene: TRBV21-1; CDR3aa: CASREPGLAYEQYF
j_gene: TRBJ1-5; v_gene: TRBV4-1; CDR3aa: CASSQGRTGNQPQHF
j_gene: TRBJ2-1; v_gene: TRBV14; CDR3aa: CASSQYFGQPRNEQFF
j_gene: TRBJ2-1; v_gene: TRBV18; CDR3aa: CASSPQRGHNEQFF
j_gene: TRBJ2-5; v_gene: TRBV20-1; CDR3aa: CSAPISGRDQETQYF
j_gene: TRBJ1-2; v_gene: TRBV6-6; CDR3aa: CASSYPRENYGYTF
j_gene: TRBJ1-1; v_gene: TRBV28; CDR3aa: CASSLGVTPEAFF
j_gene: TRBJ2-5; v_gene: TRBV4-3; CDR3aa: CASSQGITRSEQYF
j_gene: TRBJ2-7; v_gene: TRBV4-1; CDR3aa: CASSQVGQQYF
j_gene: TRBJ2-3; v_gene: TRBV5-6; CDR3aa: CASMGGTDTQYF
j_gene: .; v_gene: TRBV20-1; CDR3aa: CSASYNYEQYF
j_gene: TRBJ2-5; v_gene: TRBV5-1; CDR3aa: CASSTTRQKETQYF
j_gene: TRBJ1-4; v_gene: TRBV5-4; CDR3aa: CASSGGPETDEKLFF
j_gene: TRBJ1-6; v_gene: TRBV18; CDR3aa: CASSPEDGSPLHF
j_gene: .; v_gene: TRBV2; CDR3aa: CASSEVGRRQETQYF
j_gene: TRBJ1-2; v_gene: TRBV7-2; CDR3aa: CASSLEAGYGSSSTF
j_gene: TRBJ2-5; v_gene: TRBV29-1; CDR3aa: CSETGIQETQYF
j_gene: TRBJ2-1; v_gene: TRBV10-3; CDR3aa: CAIGYRDEQFF
j_gene: TRBJ2-3; v_gene: TRBV9; CDR3aa: CASSVERYRGADTQYF
j_gene: TRBJ1-4; v_gene: TRBV20-1; CDR3aa: CSGEWAGSEKLFF
j_gene: TRBJ2-5; v_gene: TRBV27; CDR3aa: CASSETGRQETQYF
j_gene: TRBJ2-5; v_gene: TRBV18; CDR3aa: CASSPPAGGETQYF
j_gene: TRBJ2-1; v_gene: TRBV20-1; CDR3aa: CSAYTGSAYNEQFF
j_gene: TRBJ1-4; v_gene: TRBV14; CDR3aa: CASSHRRTHEKLFF
j_gene: TRBJ1-4; v_gene: TRBV4-1; CDR3aa: CASSLTSSSEKLFF
j_gene: TRBJ1-3; v_gene: TRBV29-1; CDR3aa: CSVEDSSGNTIHF
j_gene: TRBJ1-2; v_gene: TRBV10-2; CDR3aa: CASSEIPQGGYTF
j_gene: TRBJ1-2; v_gene: TRBV12-3/TRBV12-4; CDR3aa: CASSLSGMEHGYTF
j_gene: TRBJ2-1; v_gene: TRBV7-7; CDR3aa: CASSLDPGGYNEQFF
j_gene: TRBJ2-1; v_gene: TRBV28; CDR3aa: CASIPTRTWSSYNEQFF
j_gene: TRBJ1-5; v_gene: TRBV9; CDR3aa: CASSVGQANQPQHF
j_gene: TRBJ2-7; v_gene: TRBV12-3/TRBV12-4; CDR3aa: CASRLAGHRAEQYF
j_gene: TRBJ1-2; v_gene: TRBV20-1; CDR3aa: CSAWDRVNYGYTF
j_gene: TRBJ2-4; v_gene: TRBV4-1; CDR3aa: CASSQDFGDIQYF
j_gene: TRBJ2-3; v_gene: TRBV7-6; CDR3aa: CASSLGTGLTDTQYF
j_gene: .; v_gene: TRBV10-3; CDR3aa: CAITPGLAGHEQFF
j_gene: TRBJ2-7; v_gene: TRBV10-2; CDR3aa: CASSVLAGDYEQYF
j_gene: TRBJ2-5; v_gene: TRBV12-3/TRBV12-4; CDR3aa: CASSGHQETQYF
j_gene: TRBJ2-2; v_gene: TRBV7-9; CDR3aa: CASSPQGATGELFF
j_gene: TRBJ2-7; v_gene: TRBV28; CDR3aa: CASSLPSGREQYF
j_gene: TRBJ2-7; v_gene: TRBV9; CDR3aa: CASSGLAGAEQYF
j_gene: TRBJ1-3; v_gene: TRBV6-5; CDR3aa: CASSYKQAGASGTTIYF
j_gene: TRBJ2-2; v_gene: TRBV10-3; CDR3aa: CATLAGGTGELFF
j_gene: TRBJ2-5; v_gene: TRBV18; CDR3aa: CASSLQTGGSQETQYF
j_gene: TRBJ2-7; v_gene: TRBV7-6; CDR3aa: CASSLAVLHEQYF
j_gene: .; v_gene: TRBV11-1; CDR3aa: CASSLAATPSYEQYF
j_gene: .; v_gene: TRBV12-3/TRBV12-4; CDR3aa: CASPFPPDVAYEQYF
j_gene: TRBJ2-4; v_gene: TRBV30; CDR3aa: CAWNDRPKNIQYF
j_gene: TRBJ2-3; v_gene: TRBV28; CDR3aa: CASSLSAAGTDTQYF